These 32 T cell receptor beta chains were all obtained from the same sample, sequenced in a study of T cells after posttransplantation cyclophosphamide. The table came from immunoSEQ multiplex PCR; TCRdb's copy has only in-frame clones and leaves some out. The table has some 790 clones, approximately 52% seen once. Busulfan-fludarabine conditioning, marrow transplant, and cyclophosphamide on days +3 and +4 were administered. Material: CD8+ T cells sorted from blood, obtained after allogeneic stem cell transplant with posttransplant cyclophosphamide. The source of these receptors is a female patient over 55 who received an allogeneic stem cell transplant from a related donor and was CMV-positive. Some T cells could come from the graft donor.

V is TRBV10-3 and J is TRBJ1-1; no definite D call. The CDR3 consists of 15 residues. V was pared by 0 bases and J by 4 bases, with 12 bases between. The germline gives CDR1 ENHRY, CDR2 SYGVKD. CDR3 nucleotide sequence: TGTGCCATCAGTGAGTCCGGGATTGAGGGCACTGAAGCTTTCTTT. It encodes CAISESGIEGTEAFF.

This clone has a handful of counts. The rearrangement uses TRBV29-1 and TRBJ2-7; the match to TRBD1 covers 8 bases. CDR1 and CDR2 (germline): SQVTM, ANQGSEA. Unmatched junction bases numbered 7, after V lost 3 bases and J lost 3 bases. The CDR3 extends over 14 amino acids. The CDR3: CSVDFPGGVYEQYF. The CDR3 coding sequence is TGCAGCGTTGATTTTCCAGGGGGCGTCTACGAGCAGTACTTC.

This chain links TRBV11-1 with TRBJ2-7, with 7 bases that match TRBD2. The germline CDR1 and CDR2 sequences are SGHAT and FQDESV (reference sequence). CDR3 size: 17 residues. V was clipped by 0 bases and J by 2 bases; unmatched bases: 10. CDR3 sequence (DNA): TGTGCCAGCAGCTTAGCCCGGGGGACTACCCGCGCCTACGAGCAGTACTTC. This gives the protein CASSLARGTTRAYEQYF.

The CDR3 region has the DNA TGTGCCAGCAGTTTCCGCGGGGGTACAACTGAAGCTTTCTTT. Translated, it gives CASSFRGGTTEAFF. The chain couples TRBV28 to TRBJ1-1; perhaps TRBD1 as D (5 bases). Deletions cut 3 bases from V and 5 bases from J, with 13 bases between. The germline V gene has CDR1 MDHEN and CDR2 SYDVKM. The CDR3 contains 14 residues. Drawing the rest from reference TRBV28 and TRBJ1-1, the complete variable domain is DVKVTQSSRYLVKRTGEKVFLECVQDMDHENMFWYRQDPGLGLRLIYFSYDVKMKEKGDIPEGYSVSREKKERFSLILESASTNQTSMYLCASSFRGGTTEAFFGQGTRLTVV.

The V call is TRBV6-1, the J call TRBJ2-7, with TRBD1 identical over 10 bases. In germline, CDR1 is MNHNS, CDR2 SASEGT. Unmatched junction bases numbered 2, after V lost 2 bases and J lost 4 bases. The CDR3 runs to 14 residues. This CDR3 is CASSEWDRGYEQYF. The CDR3 nucleotides are TGTGCCAGCAGTGAATGGGACAGGGGTTACGAGCAGTACTTC.

V gene TRBV28 combines with J gene TRBJ2-1; D unresolved. The ends were cut back, 8 bases at V and 4 bases at J, with 6 bases in the middle. CDR3 length: 11 amino acids. The germline gives CDR1 MDHEN, CDR2 SYDVKM. The CDR3 is CASAYYNEQFF. The CDR3 region has the DNA TGTGCCAGCGCCTATTACAATGAGCAGTTCTTC.

V usage is TRBV2 and J usage is TRBJ2-2; a weak D match, TRBD1 (5 bases). This CDR3 is 14 amino acids long. Germline V CDR1 and CDR2: SNHLY, FYNNEI. The V gene lost 3 bases and the J gene lost 5 bases, with 10 bases spanning the gap. The CDR3 loop reads CASSEAGYTGELFF. In DNA, the CDR3 is TGTGCCAGCAGTGAGGCAGGGTATACCGGGGAGCTGTTTTTT. Using reference TRBV2 and TRBJ2-2 for the parts outside the CDR3, the full variable domain is EPEVTQTPSHQVTQMGQEVILRCVPISNHLYFYWYRQILGQKVEFLVSFYNNEISEKSEIFDDQFSVERPDGSNFTLKIRSTKLEDSAMYFCASSEAGYTGELFFGEGSRLTVL.

The chain recombines TRBV5-6 with TRBJ1-1; D uncertain. Per germline, CDR1 SGHDT and CDR2 YYEEEE. The CDR3 sequence is 16 residues long. The V end lost 4 bases, the J end lost 1 base, and 17 bases lay between the germline ends. DNA of the CDR3: TGTGCCAGCAGCCTAACGGGTTACGCTTCGAACACTGAAGCTTTCTTT. Its translation: CASSLTGYASNTEAFF.

The J gene is TRBJ2-7, the V gene TRBV10-3; weak D call: TRBD2 (5 bases). Germline V gives CDR1 ENHRY, CDR2 SYGVKD. This CDR3 is 14 amino acids long. Trimming removed 3 bases at V and 0 bases at J, with 9 bases between. The CDR3 loop reads CAISEEGISYEQYF. CDR3 bases: TGTGCCATCAGTGAAGAGGGAATCTCCTACGAGCAGTACTTC.

The V call is TRBV27, the J call TRBJ2-2; 8 nucleotides match TRBD2. V shed 6 bases, J shed 4 bases, and the junction held 7 bases outside the gene matches. The CDR3 loop spans 15 amino acids. From germline, CDR1 is MNHEY and CDR2 SMNVEV (reference sequence). The CDR3 sequence: CASSPGGTSTGELFF. The CDR3 DNA reads as TGTGCCAGCAGCCCGGGGGGGACTAGCACCGGGGAGCTGTTTTTT.

In the case of this clone: Mismatch with germline at one junction end may stem from a read error. The J gene is TRBJ2-1, the V gene TRBV4-3, with 7 positions matching TRBD2. The CDR3 has 15 amino acids. Germline-derived CDR1 and CDR2 are LGHNA and YSLEER. The chain's CDR3 is CASSQERGPYNEQFF. CDR3 in DNA: TGCGCCAGCAGTCAAGAGCGGGGACCCTACAATGAGCAGTTCTTC.

This clone has a handful of counts. The CDR3 DNA reads TGTGCCAGCAGCTCGGGACTTGCCTCCTACGAGCAGTACTTC. This translates into CASSSGLASYEQYF. This chain joins TRBV13 and TRBJ2-7, with D possibly matching TRBD2 (6 bases). CDR1 and CDR2 (germline): PRHDT, FYEKMQ (reference sequence). This CDR3 region has 14 residues. Trimming shortened V by 4 bases and J by 0 bases, and 10 bases separated the two germline ends. Combining the CDR3 with reference TRBV13 and TRBJ2-7 gives the whole variable domain AAGVIQSPRHLIKEKRETATLKCYPIPRHDTVYWYQQGPGQDPQFLISFYEKMQSDKGSIPDRFSAQQFSDYHSELNMSSLELGDSALYFCASSSGLASYEQYFGPGTRLTVT.

The J gene is TRBJ2-1, the V gene TRBV11-1; the match to TRBD1 covers 10 bases. Germline V CDR1 and CDR2: SGHAT, FQDESV (reference sequence). CDR3 length: 13 amino acids. Trimming at V came to 8 bases and at J to 2 bases, leaving 0 bases not matched to a gene. This chain's CDR3 is CASGQGAYNEQFF. CDR3 coding DNA: TGTGCCAGCGGACAGGGGGCCTACAATGAGCAGTTCTTC.

By proportion, this clone is medium-sized. V gene TRBV19 combines with J gene TRBJ2-1, with a tentative D call TRBD1 (5 bases). CDR1 LNHDA and CDR2 SQIVND come from the germline V gene (reference sequence). The ends were cut back, 1 base at V and 8 bases at J, with 12 bases in the middle. CDR3 length: 14 residues. CDR3 amino acids: CASSIGSGLDEQFF. DNA for the CDR3: TGTGCCAGTAGTATAGGCTCAGGGTTGGATGAGCAGTTCTTC.

By its share, this clone is medium-sized. This chain connects TRBV4-3 to TRBJ2-7; unclear D gene. The ends were cut back, 0 bases at V and 4 bases at J, with 10 bases in the middle. This CDR3 comprises 14 residues. CDR1 is LGHNA, CDR2 YSLEER, per germline. The CDR3 DNA reads as TGCGCCAGCAGCCAAGATGCCGGGTTTTACGAGCAGTACTTC. Translating it yields CASSQDAGFYEQYF.

V and J are TRBV7-9 and TRBJ2-1; D is ambiguous. This CDR3 is built from 15 residues. CDR1 is SEHNR, CDR2 FQNEAQ, per germline (reference sequence). Trimming stripped 1 base from V and 4 bases from J, with 11 bases between. This chain's CDR3 is CASSLGSRIYNEQFF. The CDR3 coding sequence is TGTGCCAGCAGCTTAGGGAGTAGGATATACAATGAGCAGTTCTTC.

This clone was picked up a small number of times. CDR3 amino acids: CASSLDFAGGYYEQYF. The CDR3 nucleotides are TGTGCCAGCAGCTTAGATTTCGCGGGAGGCTACTACGAGCAGTACTTC. The rearrangement joins TRBV11-2 to TRBJ2-7; 8 bases match TRBD2. The length of the CDR3 is 16 residues. CDR1 and CDR2 from the germline V gene are SGHAT and FQNNGV. V dropped 0 bases and J dropped 3; count of bases not matched to a gene: 7.

The V and J genes are TRBV5-1 and TRBJ2-1; 7 bases fit TRBD2. V was pared by 2 bases and J by 7 bases, with 9 bases of the junction left unmatched. From germline, CDR1 is SGHRS and CDR2 YFSETQ. This CDR3 has 15 residues. CDR3 residues: CASSLRNGGRNEQFF. CDR3 coding DNA: TGCGCCAGCAGCTTACGGAACGGGGGGAGAAATGAGCAGTTCTTC.

As to this clone: One end of the junction varies from germline; a read error may be responsible. The CDR3 loop reads CAIGLAGANVLTF. The CDR3 DNA reads TGTGCCATCGGACTTGCTGGGGCCAACGTCCTGACTTTC. The rearrangement joins TRBV10-1 to TRBJ2-6, with a weak D call TRBD2 (5 bases). Germline CDR1 WNHNN, CDR2 SYGVQD (reference sequence). There are 13 residues in the CDR3.

J is TRBJ2-7 and V is TRBV7-8, with 12 nucleotides matching TRBD2. Germline lookup yields CDR1 SGHVS and CDR2 FQNEAQ. The CDR3 loop spans 15 amino acids. The V gene end was trimmed by 4 bases and the J gene end by 5 bases; junction bases not matched to a gene: 6. Here the CDR3 reads CASSWTSGTINEQYF. CDR3 sequence (DNA): TGTGCCAGCAGCTGGACTAGCGGGACGATTAACGAGCAGTACTTC.

This clone was detected only a few times. The CDR3 region is CAIGLAGANVLTF. CDR3 bases: TGTGCCATCGGACTTGCTGGGGCCAACGTCCTGACTTTC. The chain has TRBV6-6 and TRBJ2-6; possible D gene TRBD2, 5 bases. The CDR3 loop spans 13 amino acids. CDR1 MNHNY and CDR2 SVGAGI come from the germline V gene (reference sequence). Deletions cut 10 bases from V and 2 bases from J, with 9 bases between.

A few counts support this clone. The chain is built from TRBV7-8 and TRBJ2-3, with TRBD2 identical over 10 bases. J gave up 2 bases and V 3 bases, and 8 bases lay outside the gene matches. Per the germline V gene, CDR1 is SGHVS and CDR2 is FQNEAQ. The CDR3 sequence is 17 residues long. The CDR3 is CASSFDTAGGNTDTQYF. Written as DNA, the CDR3 is TGTGCCAGCAGCTTCGATACAGCGGGGGGGAACACAGATACGCAGTATTTT.

V and J are TRBV11-2 and TRBJ2-1, with D uncertain. V lost 1 base to trimming and J lost 4 bases, with 5 bases between them. Germline assignment: CDR1 SGHAT and CDR2 FQNNGV. This CDR3 is built from 13 residues. This chain's CDR3 is CASSLVSYNEQFF. The CDR3 DNA reads as TGTGCCAGCAGCTTAGTCTCTTACAATGAGCAGTTCTTC.

This clone has a handful of counts. This rearrangement joins TRBV5-3 to TRBJ1-1; D is ambiguous. TRBV5-3 carries the ORF label, with uncertain function. Trimming stripped 8 bases from V and 1 base from J, with 12 bases between. The CDR3 is made up of 13 amino acids. The CDR3 reads CASTPSGNTEAFF. CDR3 DNA: TGTGCCAGCACCCCATCGGGGAACACTGAAGCTTTCTTT.

This clone was picked up one time. The chain uses TRBV19 and TRBJ1-5; 9 bases line up with TRBD1. This CDR3 is built from 15 residues. CDR1 and CDR2 from the germline V gene are LNHDA and SQIVND (reference sequence). The V gene end was trimmed by 3 bases and the J gene end by 5 bases; junction bases not matched to a gene: 5. DNA for the CDR3: TGTGCCAGTAGTATCGGACAGGGGTGGCATCAGCCCCAGCATTTT. Its protein product is CASSIGQGWHQPQHF.

With regard to this clone: A far bigger clonotype differs at one base, so this is likely a read error. The rearrangement links TRBV19 to TRBJ1-5; D remains ambiguous. The CDR3 spans 15 residues. CDR1 and CDR2 from the germline V gene are LNHDA and SQIVND (reference sequence). The DNA of the CDR3 is TGTGCCAGTCGTATAGGGAGGAGAGGCAATCAGCCCCAGCATTTT. Amino acid sequence: CASRIGRRGNQPQHF. The whole variable domain, filled in from reference TRBV19 and TRBJ1-5, reads DGGITQSPKYLFRKEGQNVTLSCEQNLNHDAMYWYRQDPGQGLRLIYYSQIVNDFQKGDIAEGYSVSREKKESFPLTVTSAQKNPTAFYLCASRIGRRGNQPQHFGDGTRLSIL.

V usage is TRBV11-2 and J usage is TRBJ2-7; D call uncertain. This CDR3 spans 12 amino acids. The V end lost 1 base, the J end lost 6 bases, and 7 bases lay between the germline ends. Germline CDR1 and CDR2: SGHAT and FQNNGV. CDR3 amino acids: CASSLVGAEQYF. The CDR3 coding sequence is TGTGCCAGCAGCTTAGTTGGAGCCGAGCAGTACTTC.

Notes on this clone: Relative to the germline gene, one junction end is altered; a read error may explain this. The chain employs TRBV6-5 and TRBJ2-1; D possibly corresponds to TRBD2 (5 bases). Germline V gene sequence: CDR1 MNHEY, CDR2 SVGAGI. CDR3 length: 14 amino acids. CDR3 region: CAISEGGIANEQFF. As DNA, the CDR3 is TGTGCCATCAGTGAGGGTGGGATTGCCAATGAGCAGTTCTTC.

J is TRBJ1-2 and V is TRBV25-1, with TRBD1 matching over 10 bases. Germline values: CDR1 MGHDK, CDR2 SYGVNS. CDR3 length equals 16 residues. Germline trimming cut 5 bases from V and 4 bases from J; bases unmatched to any gene: 10. CDR3 loop: CASSLFPGQGFYGYTF. In DNA, the CDR3 is TGTGCCAGCAGTTTATTCCCGGGACAGGGGTTCTATGGCTACACCTTC.

CDR3 nucleotide sequence: TGTGCCAGTTGTTCTAGCCTTTCCCCCTACGAGCAGTACTTC. It is translated as CASCSSLSPYEQYF. V usage is TRBV7-9 and J usage is TRBJ2-7, with a possible D match to TRBD2 (5 bases). Trimming cost V 9 bases and J 2 bases, with 17 bases left between them. The CDR3 is 14 residues long. Germline CDR1 is SEHNR and CDR2 is FQNEAQ (reference sequence).

The chain links TRBV5-4 to TRBJ2-1; 7 bases line up with TRBD2. V trimming: 3 bases; J trimming: 10 bases; junction bases outside the gene matches: 13. There are 15 residues in the CDR3. The germline V gene has CDR1 SGHNT and CDR2 YYREEE (reference sequence). DNA of the CDR3: TGTGCCAGCAGCTCCCCGGGGAGGGTACCTAGGGAGCAGTTCTTC. Translation gives CASSSPGRVPREQFF.

J is TRBJ2-1 and V is TRBV7-9, with D uncertain. V was trimmed by 5 bases and J by 2 bases, leaving 10 bases between them. The CDR3 is 14 amino acids. The germline V gene has CDR1 SEHNR and CDR2 FQNEAQ (reference sequence). CDR3 protein: CASSAESTYNEQFF. CDR3 DNA: TGTGCCAGCAGCGCGGAATCTACCTACAATGAGCAGTTCTTC.